Listed below are T cell receptor beta chains from one sample, sequenced in a study of cytomegalovirus exposure and HLA in healthy donors. Measured with immunoSEQ multiplex PCR; TCRdb has only the in-frame clones, and not every one. The sample totals about 210,000 clones. The sequencing sample was made of PBMCs. These TCRs come from a woman aged 25 to 39 in good health and CMV-seropositive. Both conserved end residues are trimmed from each CDR3.

j_call | v_call | cdr3_aa
TRBJ2-7 | TRBV5-1 | ASSSSGQGAGEQY
TRBJ1-4 | TRBV7-9 | ASSFGAGGMEKLF
TRBJ1-6 | TRBV5-1 | ASSLTGTELNNSPLH
TRBJ1-1 | TRBV5-6 | ASSPTGVGRTYTEAF
TRBJ1-3 | TRBV4-1 | ASSRTGGWASGNTIY
TRBJ1-5 | TRBV2 | ASSQWGGQPQH
TRBJ1-1 | TRBV9 | ASSVGGWTEAF
TRBJ2-1 | TRBV27 | ASSFSSGRRNEQF
TRBJ1-3 | TRBV30 | AWSVNFYTIY
TRBJ2-1 | TRBV7-8 | ASSSDREPYNEQF
TRBJ1-2 | TRBV6-5 | ASSPGQPRSGGYT
TRBJ1-1 | TRBV6-1 | ASSEARDRGLHEAF
TRBJ1-5 | TRBV27 | ASSERSGGNQPQH
TRBJ2-5 | TRBV7-6 | ASSLGPGQGQETQY
TRBJ2-5 | TRBV7-9 | ASSPGVTGETQY
TRBJ2-2 | TRBV2 | ASSVRGQGMLF
TRBJ1-1 | TRBV7-6 | ASSLAKGGNTEAF
TRBJ2-7 | TRBV7-9 | ASSSGGSSYEQY
TRBJ2-7 | TRBV9 | ASSVEGQGLPSSYEQY
TRBJ1-5 | TRBV30 | AWARELNQPQH
TRBJ1-6 | TRBV5-1 | ASRWENNSPLH
TRBJ1-5 | TRBV19 | ASSPRVVQPQH
TRBJ2-3 | TRBV19 | ASSIRAVGTPADTQY
TRBJ2-1 | TRBV5-1 | ASSWLAGAPNEQF
TRBJ1-2 | TRBV9 | ASSVRTGSYGYT
TRBJ1-1 | TRBV6-6 | ASGQGVGFTEAF
TRBJ1-1 | TRBV18 | ASSPTGRWTEAF
TRBJ2-7 | TRBV5-1 | ASSFGQGTVPLTYEQY
TRBJ2-3 | TRBV4-3 | ASSQGTRGRGDTQY
TRBJ2-7 | TRBV28 | ASSFMGPSTYYEQY
TRBJ2-2 | TRBV5-1 | ASSLPSGGTGELF
TRBJ2-1 | TRBV7-9 | ASSLGGLAGASYNEQF
TRBJ2-7 | TRBV19 | ASRNSGAFSYEQY
TRBJ2-7 | TRBV5-3 | ARSPARTDYEQY
TRBJ2-2 | TRBV4-2 | ASSPFLGTGVTGELF
TRBJ2-1 | TRBV19 | ASSWAAVAGGRNEQF
TRBJ2-3 | TRBV5-6 | ASSRNLLRTSTDTQY
TRBJ2-5 | TRBV14 | ASSHPGQGETQY
TRBJ2-7 | TRBV11-2 | ASSLDHRGGPSYEQY
TRBJ1-4 | TRBV15 | ATSSGGRRAVREKLF
TRBJ2-6 | TRBV19 | ASISIGGLSGANVLT
TRBJ2-2 | TRBV28 | ATHGQNTGELF
TRBJ2-1 | TRBV4-3 | ASSLNSLLAGEQF
TRBJ2-7 | TRBV28 | ASKWAGPSYEQY
TRBJ1-5 | TRBV10-1 | ASSEPGSNQPQH
TRBJ1-3 | TRBV6-1 | ASSFNRVSGNTIY
TRBJ2-4 | TRBV27 | ASSLYGVSIQY